Below, 5 T cell receptor beta chains from the same sample are listed, as sequenced in a study of T cells expressing NK-cell markers. After re-calling the 5' RACE reads, TCRdb lists one entry per CDR3 protein, DNA absent. This sample's table reports over 150,000 distinct CDR3 sequences. Sequencing was done on a sample of blood T cells: a sorted CD56 or NKG2C T cell subset, CD4+ or CD8+ T cells, or bulk PBMC T cells (not recorded which). These receptor sequences come from a man aged 18-75 years in good health.

The chain has TRBV20-1 and TRBJ2-3; lacking DNA, the TRBD1 call made by TCRdb goes unchecked. Germline-derived CDR1 and CDR2 are DFQATT and SNEGSKA (reference sequence). The CDR3 spans 12 residues. The CDR3 region is CSANTGGYTQYF.

The chain has TRBV12-3 or TRBV12-4 and TRBJ2-7. CDR3 length equals 12 residues. The CDR3 sequence: CASADPYYEQYF.

The chain couples TRBV19 to TRBJ1-5; TCRdb designates TRBD1, a call that cannot be tested without DNA. Germline CDR1 reads LNHDA; CDR2 reads SQIVND (reference sequence). The length of the CDR3 is 16 residues. CDR3 sequence reads: CASSMVAVRNNQPQHF.

J is TRBJ2-2 and V is TRBV7-6. Per the germline V gene, CDR1 is SGHVS and CDR2 is FNYEAQ. The CDR3 has 14 amino acids. CDR3 sequence reads: CASTMVGNTGELFF.

This chain's CDR3 is CASSEGLAGVYEQYF. The rearrangement links TRBV2 to TRBJ2-7; lacking DNA, the TRBD2 call made by TCRdb goes unchecked. The germline gives CDR1 SNHLY, CDR2 FYNNEI. The CDR3 is 15 residues long.